The 22 T cell receptor beta chains below were found in one sample sequenced in a study of OX40 agonist ivuxolimab in advanced cancers. Produced via immunoSEQ multiplex PCR; TCRdb's table is partial and in-frame only. The profile shows roughly 25,000 clones, around 76% of them singletons. The material was CD4+ or CD8+ T cells sorted from blood, obtained in a trial of the OX40 agonist ivuxolimab. These receptors all stem from an adult with an advanced solid tumor such as melanoma, head and neck, liver or kidney cancer.

The chain uses TRBV27 and TRBJ2-7, with 10 positions matching TRBD1. V dropped 3 bases and J dropped 6; count of bases not matched to a gene: 5. The CDR3 spans 14 residues. Per germline, CDR1 MNHEY and CDR2 SMNVEV (reference sequence). CDR3 loop: CASSFGTGVGEQYF. Written as DNA, the CDR3 is TGTGCCAGCAGTTTCGGGACAGGGGTGGGCGAGCAGTACTTC.

The chain has TRBV12-5 and TRBJ2-5; no firm D call. The CDR3 length is 11 residues. Trimming cost V 3 bases and J 5 bases, with 4 bases left between them. Germline values: CDR1 LGHNT, CDR2 FRNRAP. CDR3 DNA sequence: TGTGCTAGTGGTTTTGAGGAGACCCAGTACTTC. Translated: CASGFEETQYF.

The chain combines TRBV5-6 with TRBJ2-1, with 11 bases fitting TRBD1. The CDR3 consists of 16 residues. Germline trimming cut 4 bases from V and 12 bases from J; bases unmatched to any gene: 15. Germline V gene data show CDR1 as SGHDT and CDR2 as YYEEEE. CDR3 nucleotide sequence: TGTGCCAGCAGCGGGATACCGGGACAGGGGGTCTATGGGCAGTTCTTC. This gives the protein CASSGIPGQGVYGQFF.

The rearrangement uses TRBV19 and TRBJ2-3, with TRBD2 matching 9 bases. With V trimmed by 3 bases and J by 4 bases, 5 bases remained unmatched. Germline CDR1 LNHDA, CDR2 SQIVND (reference sequence). The CDR3 contains 15 residues. The CDR3 sequence is CASSIGRGGSDTQYF. In DNA form, the CDR3 reads TGTGCCAGTAGTATTGGGCGGGGGGGCTCAGATACGCAGTATTTT.

This clone appeared a single time. The V and J genes are TRBV15 and TRBJ2-6, with D unclear. V was shortened by 5 bases and J by 5 bases, with 16 bases between the two germline ends. The CDR3 spans 16 residues. Germline V gene sequence: CDR1 LNHNV, CDR2 YYDKDF (reference sequence). The CDR3 loop is CATSVSRQSRANVLTF. The CDR3 bases are TGTGCCACCAGCGTAAGTAGACAAAGTCGGGCCAACGTCCTGACTTTC.

This rearrangement joins TRBV19 to TRBJ2-1; no clear D. The CDR3 extends over 15 amino acids. Trimming shortened V by 2 bases and J by 4 bases, and 12 bases separated the two germline ends. Germline CDR1 LNHDA, CDR2 SQIVND (reference sequence). CDR3 amino acids: CASSISWTSYNEQFF. As DNA, the CDR3 is TGTGCCAGTAGTATAAGTTGGACCTCGTACAATGAGCAGTTCTTC.

The table lists this clone with a few counts. V gene TRBV6-5 combines with J gene TRBJ2-7; 9 bases are shared with TRBD1. The CDR3 loop spans 15 amino acids. Per germline, CDR1 MNHEY and CDR2 SVGAGI. V lost 8 bases and J lost 3; bases outside the gene matches: 11. For the CDR3, the DNA is TGTGCCAGCGAAACCGGGGGACAGGGCTACTACGAGCAGTACTTC. It specifies CASETGGQGYYEQYF.

V is TRBV6-1 and J is TRBJ2-3; D may match TRBD1 or TRBD2 (5 bases each). This CDR3 has 15 amino acids. The V end lost 7 bases, the J end lost 2 bases, and 16 bases lay between the germline ends. The germline CDR1 and CDR2 sequences are MNHNS and SASEGT. The CDR3 loop reads CASTWRAGTTDTQYF. The CDR3 bases are TGTGCCAGCACCTGGCGGGCAGGGACCACAGATACGCAGTATTTT.

Turning to this clone: At the DNA level, this CDR3 is encoded by other sequences in the same sample as well. V usage is TRBV7-2 and J usage is TRBJ1-5, with TRBD1 matching 7 bases. Per the germline V gene, CDR1 is SGHTA and CDR2 is FQGNSA. The CDR3 runs 14 residues. V shed 5 bases, J shed 4 bases, and the junction held 5 bases outside the gene matches. This CDR3 is CASSRQGGNQPQHF. The CDR3, as DNA: TGTGCCAGCAGCAGACAGGGAGGGAATCAGCCCCAGCATTTT.

The chain joins TRBV4-1 to TRBJ2-7, with 7 bases aligning to TRBD1. The CDR3 loop spans 18 amino acids. The germline gives CDR1 MGHRA, CDR2 YSYEKL. Unmatched junction bases numbered 15, after V lost 0 bases and J lost 4 bases. The CDR3 DNA reads as TGCGCCAGCAGCCAAGAGAGTTCCTGGGCAGGGGGTTTGTACGAGCAGTACTTC. The encoded protein is CASSQESSWAGGLYEQYF.

This chain links TRBV6-5 with TRBJ2-3; D is tentatively TRBD1 or TRBD2 (5 bases each). Germline V CDR1 and CDR2: MNHEY, SVGAGI. The CDR3 totals 13 residues. Trimming cost V 6 bases and J 8 bases, with 15 bases left between them. The CDR3 spells CASSRDPGGTQYF. For the CDR3, the DNA is TGTGCCAGCAGCCGGGACCCCGGAGGTACGCAGTATTTT.

J is TRBJ2-7 and V is TRBV7-2; no reliable D call. The V gene lost 5 bases and the J gene lost 0 bases, with 14 bases spanning the gap. Germline V gene sequence: CDR1 SGHTA, CDR2 FQGNSA. The CDR3 covers 15 residues. The CDR3: CASSPRGGLSYEQYF. CDR3 DNA: TGTGCCAGCAGCCCCCGTGGCGGCCTCTCCTACGAGCAGTACTTC.

The CDR3 DNA sequence: TGTGCCAGCAGTTTAAAGGGTGGGAGGATGGATACGCAGTATTTT. Translating gives CASSLKGGRMDTQYF. The chain couples TRBV27 to TRBJ2-3; perhaps TRBD2 as D (6 bases). CDR3 length: 15 residues. V was clipped by 2 bases and J by 6 bases, with 15 bases between them. CDR1 MNHEY and CDR2 SMNVEV come from the germline V gene (reference sequence).

The V call is TRBV7-8, the J call TRBJ2-3, with TRBD2 as a possible D gene (6 bases). The ends were cut back, 3 bases at V and 0 bases at J, with 19 bases in the middle. The germline V gene encodes CDR1 SGHVS and CDR2 FQNEAQ. This CDR3 has 18 residues. CDR3 protein: CASSFPGAGGASTDTQYF. The CDR3 DNA reads TGTGCCAGCAGCTTCCCCGGTGCCGGCGGGGCTAGCACAGATACGCAGTATTTT.

V and J are TRBV30 and TRBJ2-2; D perhaps matches TRBD2 (6 bases). Germline CDR1 reads GTSNPN; CDR2 reads SVGIG (reference sequence). This CDR3 spans 14 amino acids. Trimming pared 1 base from V and 4 bases from J, leaving 10 bases between. CDR3 coding DNA: TGTGCCTGGAGTGGGAGGGGACCCACCGGGGAGCTGTTTTTT. As protein: CAWSGRGPTGELFF.

This chain connects TRBV9 to TRBJ2-7; D is ambiguous. Germline loops: CDR1 SGDLS, CDR2 YYNGEE. The CDR3 totals 12 residues. Trimming took off 0 bases at V and 7 bases at J, with 8 bases between the two ends. The CDR3 loop reads CASSVEAGEQYF. CDR3 nucleotides: TGTGCCAGCAGCGTAGAGGCAGGAGAGCAGTACTTC.

This chain links TRBV12-1 with TRBJ1-2; TRBD1 is the table's D call and was not checked against the DNA. TRBV12-1 is deemed a pseudogene. The CDR3 consists of 15 residues. Here the CDR3 DNA reads TGTGCCAGCAGCTTCGCTCCGGGACAGGGAGGCGGCTACACCTTC. Amino acid sequence: CASSFAPGQGGGYTF.

The chain has TRBV19 and TRBJ2-3; 8 bases line up with TRBD2. The CDR3 sequence is 15 residues long. The ends lost 6 bases at V and 0 bases at J; junction bases unmatched: 5. From germline, CDR1 is LNHDA and CDR2 SQIVND (reference sequence). In DNA, the CDR3 is TGTGCCAGTAGACTTACTAGCGGAAGCACAGATACGCAGTATTTT. It encodes CASRLTSGSTDTQYF. The variable domain in full, with the rest retrieved from reference TRBV19 and TRBJ2-3, is DGGITQSPKYLFRKEGQNVTLSCEQNLNHDAMYWYRQDPGQGLRLIYYSQIVNDFQKGDIAEGYSVSREKKESFPLTVTSAQKNPTAFYLCASRLTSGSTDTQYFGPGTRLTVL.

This chain uses TRBV6-5 with TRBJ2-2, with a weak D call TRBD1 (5 bases). Trimming removed 8 bases at V and 6 bases at J, with 16 bases between. The germline V gene encodes CDR1 MNHEY and CDR2 SVGAGI. This CDR3 has 14 amino acids. CDR3 nucleotides: TGTGCCAGCGGACATGAAATTACTTCCGGGGAGCTGTTTTTT. Amino acids: CASGHEITSGELFF.

The J gene is TRBJ1-2, the V gene TRBV6-5, with 7 bases that match TRBD1. The CDR3 contains 15 residues. Per the germline V gene, CDR1 is MNHEY and CDR2 is SVGAGI. V dropped 4 bases and J dropped 7; count of bases not matched to a gene: 12. Here the CDR3 reads CASSSQGGGGFGYTF. As DNA, the CDR3 is TGTGCCAGCAGTTCCCAAGGGGGCGGCGGTTTTGGCTACACCTTC.

V is TRBV7-2 and J is TRBJ1-1, with D unclear. The CDR3 runs to 14 residues. Germline CDR1 SGHTA, CDR2 FQGNSA. Deletions cut 1 base from V and 0 bases from J, with 6 bases between. The CDR3 loop reads CASSLVHLNTEAFF. CDR3 in DNA: TGTGCCAGCAGCTTAGTTCATCTGAACACTGAAGCTTTCTTT.

This chain connects TRBV29-1 to TRBJ2-1; 8 nucleotides match TRBD2. The V gene's germline CDR1 is SQVTM and CDR2 ANQGSEA. The ends lost 0 bases at V and 7 bases at J; junction bases unmatched: 14. This CDR3 region has 17 residues. Here the CDR3 DNA reads TGCAGCGTTGAAGATCCCAGCGGGGGCCTTGACTTGAATGAGCAGTTCTTC. Translating it yields CSVEDPSGGLDLNEQFF.